These T cell receptor beta chains were read from a single sample in a study of T cells in Graves' hyperthyroidism and ophthalmopathy. Using its own MiXCR run on the multiplex PCR reads, TCRdb lists one record per CDR3 protein. Of about 400,000 distinct CDR3 sequences listed, under 15% are singletons. The sequencing input was blood. These receptors came from a woman in her late teens or twenties with Graves' hyperthyroidism. Each CDR3 is given without its conserved first and last residue. The D gene is left open where the match is weak.

NA	TRBV18	ASSRVGTQETQY
TRBD2	TRBV2	ASRFASGVTGELF
NA	TRBV5-8	ASSLYGSGELF
NA	TRBV7-2	ASSLGLQLGGLGTGELF
NA	TRBV24-1	ATSEGHDHGEY
TRBD1	TRBV20-1	SASSTRGRTGELF
TRBD2	TRBV12-3/TRBV12-4	ASSFGGRSDEQY
NA	TRBV9	ASSVEGGQTQY
NA	TRBV12-3/TRBV12-4	ASSLKRAYSNQPQH
TRBD2	TRBV6-2/TRBV6-3	ASSFILAGASSYEQY
NA	TRBV5-6	ASSRQRVTDTQY
NA	TRBV7-2	ASSLPAGLNTIY
NA	TRBV28	ASSSTGLLDNTIY
TRBD2	TRBV24-1	ATSDPLLAGVTNEQF
TRBD1	TRBV24-1	ATSTVTGVKF
NA	TRBV3-1	ASSEGGGMETQY
NA	TRBV3-1	ASSQDGSGGTDTQY
NA	TRBV7-2	ASSSNRAPLH
TRBD1	TRBV4-2	ASSQVGQGIYGYT
NA	TRBV5-1	ASSPRSSTDTQY
NA	TRBV19	ASKGGGTLYSNQPQH
TRBD1	TRBV5-1	ASSPGQGNPYEQY
TRBD1	TRBV20-1	SASQGGGSNSPLH
TRBD2	TRBV10-3	AISETAGLYNEQF
TRBD1	TRBV5-4	ASSASGTGGNIQY
NA	TRBV28	ASSHYGYT
TRBD1	TRBV6-2/TRBV6-3	ASSGSGGQETQY
NA	TRBV11-2	ASSLVRGNPYSGANVLT